This TCR beta chain was observed in a study of T-cell reconstitution after alpha-beta-depleted transplantation in children. Study outcomes and limitations: TCRbeta diversity was high at day 60 in some patients (a result of surviving recipient T cells and thymic progenitors). Several hundred graft clones that had expanded were reportedly the source of alpha-beta T cells about two months after transplant. One year after transplant, T-cell counts and diversity came mostly from newly produced T cells.

This clonotype was counted a few times. What it recognizes is unknown. Per the germline V gene, CDR1 is MNHEY and CDR2 is SMNVEV (reference sequence). This CDR3 is 12 amino acids long. V was shortened by 7 bases and J by 15 bases, with 19 bases between the two germline ends. Preparing the TCRbeta library involved the use of unique molecular identifiers. TCRdb passed the PCR reads through MiXCR, listing each CDR3 protein once. The sample gives 490,000 or so distinct CDR3 sequences, roughly a tenth of which show up once; around 2% is in the top ten. The chain employs TRBV27 and TRBJ2-1; D perhaps matches TRBD2 (5 bases). Specimen: PBMCs, collected before TCRalphabeta/CD19-depleted stem cell transplant. This receptor was taken from a child aged 2-15 years with inherited bone marrow failure, due to receive a stem cell transplant. CDR3 sequence (DNA): TGTGCCAGCACAGGTCTAGCTGCAAATCTGTTCTTC. It is translated as CASTGLAANLFF.